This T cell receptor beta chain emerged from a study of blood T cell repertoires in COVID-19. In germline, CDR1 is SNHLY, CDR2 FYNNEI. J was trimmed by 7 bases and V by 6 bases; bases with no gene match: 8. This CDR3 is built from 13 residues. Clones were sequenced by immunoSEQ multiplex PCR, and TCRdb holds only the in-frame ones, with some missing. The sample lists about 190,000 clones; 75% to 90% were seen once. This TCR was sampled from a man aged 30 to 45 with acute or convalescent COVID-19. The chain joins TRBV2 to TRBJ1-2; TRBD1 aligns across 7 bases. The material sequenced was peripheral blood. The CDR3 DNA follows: TGTGCCAGCAGGGAGACAGGGTCTGGTGGCTACACCTTC. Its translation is CASRETGSGGYTF.